These T cell receptor beta chains were read from a single sample in a study of T-cell reconstitution after alpha-beta-depleted transplantation in children. TCRdb re-analysed the PCR reads in MiXCR, keeping a single row per CDR3 protein. The sample lists some 600,000 distinct CDR3 sequences; 10% to 15% were seen once. This specimen was PBMCs, mostly from graft donor cells, taken 360 days after TCRalphabeta/CD19-depleted stem cell transplant. The receptors originated from a male patient between 5 and 17 years old who had a stem cell transplant for acute myeloid leukemia, so the T cells may come from the graft donor. Both conserved end residues are part of each CDR3. Each record gives: clone size, V gene, J gene, D gene, CDR3 DNA, CDR3 protein. The D gene is left open where the match is weak. A row's size may be missing; if present it is once, few, many or a size class.

once,TRBV7-6,TRBJ2-7,TRBD1,TGTGCCAGCAGCTTAGTTGTCAGAGGGGGACAGGCCTACGAGCAGTACTTC,CASSLVVRGGQAYEQYF
few,TRBV5-6,TRBJ2-2,TRBD2,TGTGCCAGCCGAGGGACTAGCGGGTTCGCGAACACCGGGGAGCTGTTTTTT,CASRGTSGFANTGELFF
-,TRBV20-1,TRBJ2-1,TRBD2,TGCAGTGCTCGAGAACTAGCGGGAGGGCCCTGGTACAATGAGCAGTTCTTC,CSARELAGGPWYNEQFF
few,TRBV28,TRBJ2-3,-,TGTGCCAGCAGTTCCCGGACTCTTATCACAGATACGCAGTATTTT,CASSSRTLITDTQYF
-,TRBV5-5,TRBJ2-7,-,TGTGCCAGCAGCTTGGCCGGACGGGTTTACGAGCAGTACTTC,CASSLAGRVYEQYF
many,TRBV10-3,TRBJ2-3,-,TGTGCCATCAGTGAGCAACCCCTGTCCCCCACAGATACGCAGTATTTT,CAISEQPLSPTDTQYF
-,TRBV21-1,TRBJ2-7,-,TGTGCCAGCAGGTGCAGGGTCTCCTACGAGCAGTACTTC,CASRCRVSYEQYF
-,TRBV12-3/TRBV12-4,TRBJ2-7,-,TGTGCCGGCTCTGAAAACGACGAGCAGTACTTC,CAGSENDEQYF
-,TRBV7-2,TRBJ2-4,-,TGTGCCAGCATGGGTGGGAGGGCCAAAAACATTCAGTACTTC,CASMGGRAKNIQYF
-,TRBV12-3/TRBV12-4,TRBJ2-5,-,TGTGCCAGCAGTGGGGAGCTGCCAGGGCCCCCCCAAGAGACCCAGTACTTC,CASSGELPGPPQETQYF
many,TRBV29-1,TRBJ2-7,-,TGCAGCGTTGTCGGCCCCTTGTCAACCTACGAGCAGTACTTC,CSVVGPLSTYEQYF
few,TRBV6-2/TRBV6-3,TRBJ2-1,TRBD2,TGTGCCAGCAGTTACCCTAGCGGGAGGGCAAAGCAGTTCTTC,CASSYPSGRAKQFF
many,TRBV7-6,TRBJ2-2,TRBD1,TGTGCCAGCAGTTCCCCGACAGGGAGTAATACCGGGGAGCTGTTTTTT,CASSSPTGSNTGELFF
-,TRBV28,TRBJ2-1,TRBD2,TGTGCCAGCAGTTTTGTACAGCGGGAGTACAATGAGCAGTTCTTC,CASSFVQREYNEQFF
-,TRBV6-1,TRBJ2-7,TRBD2,TGTGCCAGCAGTCCGCGACTAGCTTCCTACGAGCAGTACTTC,CASSPRLASYEQYF
many,TRBV5-1,TRBJ2-7,TRBD2,TGCGCCAGCCGCTCGACTAGCGGCTCCTACGAGCAGTACTTC,CASRSTSGSYEQYF
-,TRBV10-3,TRBJ2-7,TRBD2,TGTGCCATCAGTGAAACTAGCGGGAGAAGATCCTACGAGCAGTACTTC,CAISETSGRRSYEQYF
few,TRBV5-5,TRBJ2-2,TRBD2,TGTGCCAGCATGGGGGGGACGAACACCGGGGAGCTGTTTTTT,CASMGGTNTGELFF
few,TRBV20-1,TRBJ2-3,-,TGCAGTGCTTCCTATGGGTCGACGCAGTATTTT,CSASYGSTQYF
-,TRBV12-3/TRBV12-4,TRBJ2-7,-,TGTGCCAGCAGTTACTCGGGAGTTGGTTACGAGCAGTACTTC,CASSYSGVGYEQYF
many,TRBV20-1,TRBJ2-3,-,TGCAGTGCACTCCAGGTGTCCACAGATACGCAGTATTTT,CSALQVSTDTQYF
few,TRBV29-1,TRBJ2-4,-,TGCAGCGTTGAAGTATTGACAGCACCCCATCAGTACTTC,CSVEVLTAPHQYF
-,TRBV7-9,TRBJ2-3,-,TGTGCCAGCAGCTTAGCTTGGACCACCGGATGCAGGTATTTT,CASSLAWTTGCRYF
few,TRBV7-2,TRBJ2-7,-,TGTGCCAGCAGCGCGCTAGGGAACCCGAGCTCCTACGAGCAGTACTTC,CASSALGNPSSYEQYF
many,TRBV12-3/TRBV12-4,TRBJ2-7,TRBD1,TGTGCCAGCAGTTTTCAGGGGGCCCGGAACGAGCAGTACTTC,CASSFQGARNEQYF
-,TRBV19,TRBJ2-1,-,TGTGCCAGTAGATATGACCGACTCTCCTACAATGAGCAGTTCTTC,CASRYDRLSYNEQFF
few,TRBV7-2,TRBJ1-1,-,TGTGCCAGCAGCTTAGACGGTGTGAACACTGAAGCTTTCTTT,CASSLDGVNTEAFF
many,TRBV5-1,TRBJ2-3,-,TGCGCCAGCAGCTTGAGGACGGACACAGATACGCAGTATTTT,CASSLRTDTDTQYF
-,TRBV12-3/TRBV12-4,TRBJ1-2,TRBD1,TGTGCCAGCAGTCACACAGGGGGATACTATGGCTACACCTTC,CASSHTGGYYGYTF
-,TRBV7-8,TRBJ1-4,-,TGTGCCAGCAGCTTCCTCCTCGCAGGAGGTAATGAAAAACTGTTTTTT,CASSFLLAGGNEKLFF
many,TRBV28,TRBJ1-4,-,TGTGCCAGCAGTAATAACGGTTACTCAGAAAAACTGTTTTTT,CASSNNGYSEKLFF
-,TRBV28,TRBJ2-3,TRBD2,TGTGCCAGCAGTTTCGGACTAGCGGACACAGATACGCAGTATTTT,CASSFGLADTDTQYF
many,TRBV5-1,TRBJ2-7,-,TGCGCCAGCAGCTTGTTTGATCCGGCGGGAACCCACGAGCAGTACTTC,CASSLFDPAGTHEQYF
-,TRBV3-1,TRBJ2-3,TRBD1,TGTGCCAGCAGCCAAACAGGGGCTGGGACGCAGTATTTT,CASSQTGAGTQYF
few,TRBV6-4,TRBJ2-1,-,TGTGCCAGCAGCGCCGAGGGGGTGAGGAATGAGCAGTTCTTC,CASSAEGVRNEQFF
few,TRBV20-1,TRBJ2-3,-,TGCAGTGCGGGACCAGCGGTCACAGATACGCAGTATTTT,CSAGPAVTDTQYF
-,TRBV18,TRBJ2-7,TRBD2,TGTGCCAGCTCACCCCTCGGACTAGCGGGGGGACTGGGGCCCTACGAGCAGTACTTC,CASSPLGLAGGLGPYEQYF
-,TRBV10-3,TRBJ2-1,TRBD2,TGTGCCATCAGGTCGACTAGCGGGAGCTACAATGAGCAGTTCTTC,CAIRSTSGSYNEQFF
few,TRBV7-9,TRBJ2-2,-,TGTGCCAGCAGCGAGCCGGGGCAGCTATTCACCGGGGAGCTGTTTTTT,CASSEPGQLFTGELFF
few,TRBV12-3/TRBV12-4,TRBJ2-1,TRBD2,TGTGCCAGCAGTTTAACCCTCTGGGCTAGCGGGAGGGTCGCCCCCTACAATGAGCAGTTCTTC,CASSLTLWASGRVAPYNEQFF
-,TRBV20-1,TRBJ2-5,-,TGCAGTGCCCTCGGGGGAGCCCAAGAGACCCAGTACTTC,CSALGGAQETQYF
many,TRBV6-5,TRBJ2-1,-,TGTGCCAGCAGTTACGATCCGACAGCCTACGGCTCCTACAATGAGCAGTTCTTC,CASSYDPTAYGSYNEQFF
-,TRBV29-1,TRBJ2-7,TRBD1,TGCAGCGCCCGGGACAGGGGGCTGTACGAGCAGTACTTC,CSARDRGLYEQYF